This T cell receptor (beta chain) appears in the sequencing data of a study of cytomegalovirus exposure and HLA in healthy donors. General study results and limits: Analysis performed later found over 15,000 TCR beta sequences associated with HLA alleles at 0.05 false discovery rate.

The CDR3 spans 16 residues. Unmatched junction bases numbered 5, after V lost 4 bases and J lost 2 bases. CDR1 is SGHRS and CDR2 is YFSETQ in the germline V gene. Vbeta (60) and Jbeta (13) primers were used in the PCR. Produced via immunoSEQ multiplex PCR; TCRdb's table is partial and in-frame only. The sample records under 200,000 clones, around 80% being singletons. Notes on this clone: Its cognate antigen is unknown.

This receptor was taken from a man in his fifties or sixties in good health and CMV-seropositive. The sample consisted of PBMCs. The V gene is TRBV5-1, the J gene TRBJ2-3; TRBD1 matches 12 bases. The chain's CDR3 is CASSAGTGGSTDTQYF. In nucleotides, the CDR3 is TGCGCCAGCAGCGCCGGGACAGGGGGCTCCACAGATACGCAGTATTTT. The full variable domain, completed using reference TRBV5-1 and TRBJ2-3, is KAGVTQTPRYLIKTRGQQVTLSCSPISGHRSVSWYQQTPGQGLQFLFEYFSETQRNKGNFPGRFSGRQFSNSRSEMNVSTLELGDSALYLCASSAGTGGSTDTQYFGPGTRLTVL.